The present T cell receptor (beta chain) was sequenced within a study of blood T cell repertoires in COVID-19. Study as a whole: The United States, Italy and Spain were the sources of the acute and convalescent COVID-19 samples.

Per the germline V gene, CDR1 is SGDLS and CDR2 is YYNGEE. V lost 0 bases to trimming and J lost 10 bases, with 11 bases between them. The CDR3 sequence is 13 residues long. Enrollees, about 18 to 90 years old, lived in around 23 US areas. Participant-given clinical history determined each cohort assignment. All recovered Cohort 3 donors got two negative PCRs, got clearance, or saw symptom resolution. The data were produced by immunoSEQ multiplex PCR, yet TCRdb's version contains in-frame clones alone and is incomplete. The sample yields about 160,000 clones, around 89% seen once. This receptor was taken from a woman aged 50 to 60 who had recovered from COVID-19. What was sequenced was PBMCs or T cells enriched from blood (not recorded which). This chain links TRBV9 with TRBJ2-1; the D is unclear. In DNA, the CDR3 is TGTGCCAGCAGCGTAGGCCCCGGGTTCGAGCAGTTCTTC. It yields the protein CASSVGPGFEQFF.